These 18 T cell receptor beta chains were sequenced from one sample in a study of OX40 agonist ivuxolimab in advanced cancers. Produced via immunoSEQ multiplex PCR; TCRdb's table is partial and in-frame only. The sample has more than 70,000 clones, under 95% seen once. Source: CD4+ or CD8+ T cells sorted from blood, taken in a trial of the OX40 agonist ivuxolimab. These receptors were obtained from an adult with an advanced solid tumor such as melanoma, head and neck, liver or kidney cancer.

V is TRBV19 and J is TRBJ2-1, with 8 bases that match TRBD1. J lost 2 bases, V lost 5 bases, and 8 bases had no gene match. CDR1 is LNHDA, CDR2 SQIVND, per germline (reference sequence). The length of the CDR3 is 16 residues. The CDR3, as DNA: TGTGCCAGTAGTTCGGACAGGGCGGGGACCTACAATGAGCAGTTCTTC. It is translated as CASSSDRAGTYNEQFF. The whole variable domain, remainder taken from reference TRBV19 and TRBJ2-1, is DGGITQSPKYLFRKEGQNVTLSCEQNLNHDAMYWYRQDPGQGLRLIYYSQIVNDFQKGDIAEGYSVSREKKESFPLTVTSAQKNPTAFYLCASSSDRAGTYNEQFFGPGTRLTVL.

This chain joins TRBV19 and TRBJ2-1; the match to TRBD2 covers 7 bases. Per germline, CDR1 LNHDA and CDR2 SQIVND (reference sequence). V was clipped by 5 bases and J by 6 bases; unmatched bases: 7. The CDR3 spans 14 residues. The CDR3 loop reads CASSPGWTSNEQFF. The CDR3 DNA follows: TGTGCCAGTAGTCCCGGTTGGACTAGCAATGAGCAGTTCTTC.

The V and J genes are TRBV27 and TRBJ2-5, with 7 bases aligning to TRBD2. The CDR3 contains 14 residues. Germline loops: CDR1 MNHEY, CDR2 SMNVEV (reference sequence). V lost 6 bases, J lost 3 bases, and 7 bases stayed unmatched. In DNA form, the CDR3 reads TGTGCCAGCAGGACCCGGGACTACAAAGAGACCCAGTACTTC. This codes for CASRTRDYKETQYF.

The rearrangement links TRBV19 to TRBJ2-7; D not resolved. The CDR3 is made up of 14 amino acids. Per the germline V gene, CDR1 is LNHDA and CDR2 is SQIVND (reference sequence). Trimming removed 1 base from V and 2 bases from J, with 9 bases in between. Here the CDR3 reads CASSIAPATYEQYF. Written as DNA, the CDR3 is TGTGCCAGTAGTATAGCGCCGGCGACCTACGAGCAGTACTTC.

The chain joins TRBV9 to TRBJ2-3, with 8 bases identical to TRBD1. V lost 0 bases to trimming and J lost 6 bases; unmatched junction nucleotides: 12. This CDR3 spans 17 amino acids. The germline CDR1 and CDR2 sequences are SGDLS and YYNGEE. Here the CDR3 DNA reads TGTGCCAGCAGCGTAGGGCCGCAGGGGGCGTCAACTGATACGCAGTATTTT. It is translated as CASSVGPQGASTDTQYF. Supplemented by reference TRBV9 and TRBJ2-3, the full variable domain reads DSGVTQTPKHLITATGQRVTLRCSPRSGDLSVYWYQQSLDQGLQFLIQYYNGEERAKGNILERFSAQQFPDLHSELNLSSLELGDSALYFCASSVGPQGASTDTQYFGPGTRLTVL.

This clone has only a few counts. The genes are TRBV29-1 and TRBJ1-1; 7 nucleotides line up with TRBD1. Germline CDR1 is SQVTM and CDR2 is ANQGSEA. This CDR3 is built from 15 residues. The trim removed 1 base at V and 2 bases at J, leaving 7 bases unmatched. The CDR3 region is CSVEARQGGNTEAFF. The CDR3 nucleotides are TGCAGCGTTGAAGCGCGACAGGGCGGCAACACTGAAGCTTTCTTT.

V and J are TRBV28 and TRBJ1-5; D is unresolved. V was trimmed by 10 bases and J by 1 base, leaving 17 bases between them. The CDR3 is 15 residues long. Germline V gene sequence: CDR1 MDHEN, CDR2 SYDVKM. CDR3 in amino acids: CATSSGITSNQPQHF. In nucleotides, the CDR3 is TGTGCCACTAGTTCGGGTATTACGAGCAATCAGCCCCAGCATTTT.

The chain links TRBV6-6 to TRBJ1-1, with unresolved D. CDR1 and CDR2 (germline): MNHNY, SVGAGI (reference sequence). This CDR3 is 13 amino acids long. V was clipped by 1 base and J by 2 bases, with 5 bases between them. The CDR3, as DNA: TGTGCCAGCAGTTACTGGGAAAACACTGAAGCTTTCTTT. Translating it yields CASSYWENTEAFF.

This chain links TRBV27 with TRBJ2-5, with TRBD2 as a possible D gene (6 bases). Germline lookup yields CDR1 MNHEY and CDR2 SMNVEV (reference sequence). Trimming stripped 4 bases from V and 2 bases from J, with 8 bases between. The CDR3 sequence is 13 residues long. The CDR3 bases are TGTGCCAGCAGTTGGAGGGAGCAAGAGACCCAGTACTTC. Its translation is CASSWREQETQYF.

The chain carries TRBV5-5 and TRBJ2-3; D may match TRBD1 or TRBD2 (5 bases each). Germline CDR1 SGHKS, CDR2 YYEKEE (reference sequence). The CDR3 is 15 residues long. With 0 bases removed from V and 6 bases from J, the gap between germline ends came to 14 bases. CDR3 bases: TGTGCCAGCAGCTTGGCCGGGGCACGGGTGGATACGCAGTATTTT. Translating gives CASSLAGARVDTQYF. Full variable domain (rest looked up from reference TRBV5-5 and TRBJ2-3): DAGVTQSPTHLIKTRGQQVTLRCSPISGHKSVSWYQQVLGQGPQFIFQYYEKEERGRGNFPDRFSARQFPNYSSELNVNALLLGDSALYLCASSLAGARVDTQYFGPGTRLTVL.

The V gene is TRBV5-1, the J gene TRBJ1-4, with D hard to call. This CDR3 has 13 residues. Trimming stripped 0 bases from V and 8 bases from J, with 8 bases between. Germline CDR1 reads SGHRS; CDR2 reads YFSETQ. The CDR3 sequence is CASSLGQEEKLFF. CDR3 DNA: TGCGCCAGCAGCTTGGGGCAAGAAGAAAAACTGTTTTTT.

The chain has TRBV19 and TRBJ1-2, with D possibly being TRBD1 (5 bases). With 8 bases removed from V and 0 bases from J, the gap between germline ends came to 13 bases. CDR3 length equals 14 residues. The germline V gene has CDR1 LNHDA and CDR2 SQIVND (reference sequence). Here the CDR3 DNA reads TGTGCCAGTTCCCGGGACCGCACTAACTATGGCTACACCTTC. This translates into CASSRDRTNYGYTF.

This rearrangement joins TRBV21-1 to TRBJ2-7. TRBV21-1 is classified as a pseudogene. CDR3 length: 15 amino acids. This chain's CDR3 is CASSNIVGPSYEQYF. The CDR3 nucleotides read TGTGCCAGCAGCAACATAGTTGGACCGTCCTACGAGCAGTACTTC.

This clone turned up a few times. The chain couples TRBV4-3 to TRBJ2-1; 7 nucleotides line up with TRBD1. This CDR3 has 14 residues. The J segment lost 2 bases and the V segment lost 4 bases, leaving 2 bases of the junction unmatched. Germline CDR1 and CDR2: LGHNA and YSLEER. The CDR3 coding sequence is TGCGCCAGCAGCCGGCAGGGGGCCTACAATGAGCAGTTCTTC. It yields the protein CASSRQGAYNEQFF.

The V call is TRBV25-1, the J call TRBJ2-2; D is possibly TRBD2 (6 bases). This CDR3 is 16 amino acids long. Looked up from germline, CDR1 is MGHDK and CDR2 is SYGVNS. V was shortened by 0 bases and J by 2 bases, with 10 bases between the two germline ends. This CDR3 is CASSEYGGSNTGELFF. The CDR3, as DNA: TGTGCCAGCAGTGAATATGGAGGGTCAAACACCGGGGAGCTGTTTTTT.

The chain employs TRBV6-4 and TRBJ2-1; 10 positions agree with TRBD2. CDR3 size: 15 residues. Trimming removed 5 bases from V and 3 bases from J; junction bases left unmatched: 4. Germline V gene sequence: CDR1 MRHNA, CDR2 SNTAGT. This chain's CDR3 is CASSPSSGSYNEQFF. CDR3 in DNA: TGTGCCAGCAGTCCGTCTAGCGGGAGCTACAATGAGCAGTTCTTC.

The rearrangement uses TRBV28 and TRBJ2-5, with 10 nucleotides matching TRBD2. After removal of 7 bases from V and 4 bases from J, the junction contained 3 bases not matched to a gene. Germline V gene lookup returns CDR1 MDHEN and CDR2 SYDVKM. The CDR3 length is 13 residues. The CDR3 DNA reads as TGTGCCAGCAAGCGGGGGGGGGCAGAGACCCAGTACTTC. Protein: CASKRGGAETQYF.

The sample holds one count of this clone. V usage is TRBV5-4 and J usage is TRBJ2-1; TRBD2 matches at 15 bases. CDR1 is SGHNT and CDR2 is YYREEE in the germline V gene (reference sequence). V trimming: 0 bases; J trimming: 10 bases; junction bases outside the gene matches: 2. The CDR3 has 15 residues. For the CDR3, the DNA is TGTGCCAGCAGCTTGGGGGGACTAGCGGGAGGAGAGCAGTTCTTC. Translated: CASSLGGLAGGEQFF.